The 18 T cell receptor gamma chains in this list originate from one sample, sequenced in a study of γδ T cells in repeated Plasmodium falciparum infection. Vgamma9/Vdelta2+ and Vdelta2-negative gammadelta T cells were flow-sorted from PBMC for bulk sequencing. TCRdb fed the multiplex PCR reads to CATT. The data hold about 30,000 gamma-chain clones, with roughly 1.4% observed a single time. Sequencing was carried out using gamma-delta T cells from blood. These receptors originate from a pool of human donors (malaria-infected and uninfected, not separated).

With respect to this clone: This is likely an artifact of a read error, given a far larger clone one base away. Other nucleotide sequences in the sample specify the same CDR3. The genes are TRGV9 and TRGJP. Because TCRdb records no J gene, it was assigned here through a match of the DNA to germline. J lost 9 bases, V lost 2 bases, and 10 bases had no gene match. This CDR3 has 17 amino acids. Per germline, CDR1 GITISATS and CDR2 ISYDGTV (reference sequence). CDR3 nucleotides: TGTGCCTTGTGGGAGGACCACACAGGGTTGGGCAAAAAAATCAAGGTATTT. It encodes CALWEDHTGLGKKIKVF.

A remark on this clone: With only one base between it and a far larger clone, this is likely a read error. The sample carries other DNA sequences with the same CDR3. The rearrangement uses TRGV4 and TRGJ1 or TRGJ2. TCRdb lists no J gene, so it was determined here by aligning the DNA to germline. The V gene end was trimmed by 1 base and the J gene end by 10 bases; junction bases not matched to a gene: 10. The germline V gene has CDR1 EGSTGY and CDR2 YDSYTSSV. This CDR3 has 13 amino acids. As DNA, the CDR3 is TGTGCCACCTGGGATGGCGGGAGGGGAAAGAAACTCTTT. Protein sequence: CATWDGGRGKKLF.

This clone was detected many times. J is TRGJP and V is TRGV9. There are 16 residues in the CDR3. Germline loops: CDR1 GITISATS, CDR2 ISYDGTV (reference sequence). V shed 2 bases, J shed 9 bases, and the junction held 7 bases outside the gene matches. In nucleotides, the CDR3 is TGTGCCTTGTGGGAGGCCTATCCGTTGGGCAAAAAAATCAAGGTATTT. Protein: CALWEAYPLGKKIKVF.

By sample share, this clone is medium-sized. Within the sample, other DNA sequences also encode this same CDR3. The rearrangement links TRGV9 to TRGJP. With V trimmed by 0 bases and J by 7 bases, 3 bases remained unmatched. This CDR3 contains 16 residues. The germline CDR1 and CDR2 sequences are GITISATS and ISYDGTV (reference sequence). This CDR3 reads CALWEVIELGKKIKVF. The CDR3 region has the DNA TGTGCCTTGTGGGAGGTGATTGAGTTGGGCAAAAAAATCAAGGTATTT.

At least ten counts were recorded for this clone. Other DNA sequences in this specimen translate into the identical CDR3. The chain combines TRGV3 with TRGJ1 or TRGJ2. The CDR3 has 11 residues. Germline CDR1 is VTNTFY and CDR2 is YDVSTARD (reference sequence). J was trimmed by 7 bases and V by 3 bases; bases with no gene match: 3. The CDR3 loop is CATWDGYKKLF. CDR3 coding DNA: TGTGCCACCTGGGACGGATATAAGAAACTCTTT.

There are a few counts of this clone. TCRdb's protein for this DNA is that of a much larger clone and differs from the translation at residue 3, likely a read error; the protein shown is the DNA translation. J is TRGJP1 and V is TRGV5. In germline, CDR1 is VINAFY, CDR2 YDVSNSKD. There are 11 residues in the CDR3. The CDR3 DNA sequence: TGTGCCCCCTGGAAGTACTGGTTCAAGATATTT. It is translated as CAPWKYWFKIF.

The V gene is TRGV4, the J gene TRGJP2. In the absence of a J gene in TCRdb, the DNA was matched to germline to assign it here. The CDR3 has 16 amino acids. Germline assignment: CDR1 EGSTGY and CDR2 YDSYTSSV. The V and J ends lost 3 bases and 0 bases, in that order; junction bases with no gene match: 7. The chain's CDR3 is CATWDPVYSSDWIKTF. The CDR3 DNA reads as TGTGCCACCTGGGATCCCGTTTATAGTAGTGATTGGATCAAGACGTTT.

About this clone itself: TCRdb lists the protein of a much larger clone for this DNA, which differs at residue 11, so this is likely a read error; the protein given here is translated from the DNA itself. The V gene call reads TRGV3; no J gene was called. Germline CDR1 VTNTFY, CDR2 YDVSTARD (reference sequence). This CDR3 has 13 residues. As DNA, the CDR3 is TGTGCCACCTGGGACTACAGGTATTATAAGGAACTCTTT. Its protein is CATWDYRYYKELF.

Remarks on this clone: The protein TCRdb lists belongs to a much larger clone and differs from this DNA's translation at residue 9, which points to a read error; the protein shown is made from the DNA. The chain combines TRGV4 with TRGJ1 or TRGJ2. TCRdb supplies no J gene; here it was assigned by aligning the nucleotide sequence to germline. This CDR3 is 13 amino acids long. The V and J ends lost 3 bases and 9 bases, in that order; junction bases with no gene match: 11. Germline V gives CDR1 EGSTGY, CDR2 YDSYTSSV. CDR3 in DNA: TGTGCCACCTGGGATAGTATGAGTTGTAAGAAACTCTTT. It is translated as CATWDSMSCKKLF.

This clone occurred many times. The TCRdb record carries a much larger clone's protein, which differs from this DNA's translation at residue 10; a read error is the likely cause, and the protein listed here is the DNA translation. The rearrangement uses TRGV9 and TRGJP. Assignment of the J gene here rests on matching the DNA to germline, because TCRdb gives none. This CDR3 is built from 16 residues. Looked up from germline, CDR1 is GITISATS and CDR2 is ISYDGTV (reference sequence). CDR3 sequence reads: CALWETQELSKKIKVF. In DNA form, the CDR3 reads TGTGCCTTGTGGGAGACCCAAGAGTTGAGCAAAAAAATCAAGGTATTT.

This clone was observed at least ten times. The protein recorded in TCRdb matches a much larger clone and deviates from this DNA's translation at residue 11, suggesting a read error; the protein here is obtained by translating the DNA. The J gene was not called, though the V gene is TRGV3. The CDR3 has 13 amino acids. Germline lookup yields CDR1 VTNTFY and CDR2 YDVSTARD (reference sequence). The CDR3 DNA follows: TGTGCCACCTGGGACTCGTGGTATTATAAGGAACTCTTT. Its translation is CATWDSWYYKELF.

A remark on this clone: This probably arose from a read error, given a far larger clone one base away. Different DNA sequences within this sample yield the same CDR3. V usage is TRGV9 and J usage is TRGJ1 or TRGJ2. The J gene comes from matching the DNA to germline here; TCRdb lacks it. Germline lookup yields CDR1 GITISATS and CDR2 ISYDGTV (reference sequence). The CDR3 is 13 residues long. DNA for the CDR3: TGTGCCTTGTGGGACCCGGGGGATTACAAGAAACTCTTT. As protein: CALWDPGDYKKLF.

With regard to this clone: The TCRdb protein comes from a much larger clone and disagrees with this DNA's translation at residue 9, likely due to a read error; the protein given here is derived from the DNA. The chain is built from TRGV9 and TRGJP. Because TCRdb records no J gene, it was assigned here through a match of the DNA to germline. With V trimmed by 1 base and J by 7 bases, 13 bases remained unmatched. Germline V gene lookup returns CDR1 GITISATS and CDR2 ISYDGTV (reference sequence). This CDR3 is 19 amino acids long. The CDR3 DNA sequence: TGTGCCTTGTGGGAGGTTGACCCCCTTGGGGAGTTGGGCAAAAAAATCAAGGTATTT. Amino acid sequence: CALWEVDPLGELGKKIKVF.

This clone has a count of ten or more. The protein held in TCRdb is that of a much larger clone and does not match this DNA's translation at residue 5, likely because of a read error; the protein shown is translated from the DNA. The chain carries TRGV9 and TRGJP. No J gene was available from TCRdb, and it was assigned here by a germline match of the DNA. Germline trimming cut 5 bases from V and 4 bases from J; bases unmatched to any gene: 8. CDR1 GITISATS and CDR2 ISYDGTV come from the germline V gene (reference sequence). The CDR3 loop spans 17 amino acids. This CDR3 reads CALWGYGQELGKKIKVF. The DNA of the CDR3 is TGTGCCTTGTGGGGGTACGGACAAGAGTTGGGCAAAAAAATCAAGGTATTT.

This clone rates as medium-sized. This chain connects TRGV4 to TRGJ1 or TRGJ2. With 0 bases clipped from V and 6 bases from J, the junction kept 2 bases outside the gene matches. This CDR3 has 12 amino acids. Germline CDR1 EGSTGY, CDR2 YDSYTSSV. Here the CDR3 reads CATWDGLYKKLF. CDR3 DNA: TGTGCCACCTGGGATGGGCTTTATAAGAAACTCTTT.

As regards this clone: The protein given by TCRdb reflects a much larger clone and differs at residue 4 from this DNA's translation, likely from a read error; the protein shown is the DNA's translation. The chain is built from TRGV9 and TRGJ1 or TRGJ2. TCRdb supplies no J gene; here it was assigned by aligning the nucleotide sequence to germline. The V gene's germline CDR1 is GITISATS and CDR2 ISYDGTV (reference sequence). CDR3 length: 12 residues. V lost 8 bases to trimming and J lost 9 bases; unmatched junction nucleotides: 13. CDR3 in DNA: TGTGCCTTGTTGGGGCCTAAACTTAAGAAACTCTTT. This codes for CALLGPKLKKLF.

This clone was detected ten times or more. The protein recorded in TCRdb matches a much larger clone and deviates from this DNA's translation at residue 12, suggesting a read error; the protein here is obtained by translating the DNA. This sequence joins TRGV9 and TRGJP. Here the J gene was assigned by germline matching of the DNA, as TCRdb has none. There are 17 residues in the CDR3. CDR1 GITISATS and CDR2 ISYDGTV come from the germline V gene (reference sequence). CDR3 sequence reads: CALWEGTQELGEKIKVF. The CDR3 DNA sequence: TGTGCCTTGTGGGAGGGGACCCAAGAGTTGGGCGAAAAAATCAAGGTATTT.

Notes on this clone: The protein recorded in TCRdb matches a much larger clone and deviates from this DNA's translation at residue 8, suggesting a read error; the protein here is obtained by translating the DNA. This sequence joins TRGV9 and TRGJP. TCRdb lists no J gene, so it was determined here by aligning the DNA to germline. Germline V gene lookup returns CDR1 GITISATS and CDR2 ISYDGTV (reference sequence). The CDR3 has 18 residues. The V segment lost 2 bases and the J segment 6 bases; nucleotides outside the gene matches: 10. Here the CDR3 DNA reads TGTGCCTTGTGGGAGGCTGCGGCGGGAGAGTTGGGCAAAAAAATCAAGGTATTT. Its protein is CALWEAAAGELGKKIKVF.